Listed here is a single TCR beta chain. Its antigen is unknown. This entry belongs to a study of persistence of HIV-infected CD4 T cells. Study details: Donors were ART-treated; their CMV- and Gag-responding CD4+ T cells were isolated. Median time on suppressive ART was about 8 years. Whole-study results and caveats: TCR oligoclonality correlated with proviral oligoclonality in the same sorted populations. Antigen-responding cells were enriched for degenerate expanded CDR3beta sequences.

Germline V lookup: CDR1 MNHEY, CDR2 SVGAGI. With V trimmed by 7 bases and J by 4 bases, 6 bases remained unmatched. The CDR3 is 13 residues long. This was the immunoSEQ version 4 assay in survey mode. The repertoire was sequenced with immunoSEQ multiplex PCR; TCRdb's copy has only in-frame clones and lacks some. Of about 36,000 clones in the sample, about 83% were seen once. An overlapping HIV-1 Gag peptide pool stimulated these cells at about 1 ug/peptide/mL. Memory cells lacking CD40L and CD69 with high CD45RO were sorted. The sample here was cultured CD4+ T cells from PBMCs, taken from a patient who received antiretroviral therapy. This clonotype was sampled from an adult with HIV. The donor label of this sample is uncertain. V gene TRBV6-5 combines with J gene TRBJ2-7, with 8 bases that match TRBD1. As DNA, the CDR3 is TGTGCCAGCACAGCAGGGGGCTTGTACGAGCAGTACTTC. Protein: CASTAGGLYEQYF.